A single sample is the source of the 28 T cell receptor beta chains below, sequenced in a study of blood T cell repertoires in COVID-19. Sequencing was performed with immunoSEQ multiplex PCR; in TCRdb, only in-frame clones are kept and a portion is missing. The sample has 260,000 or so clones, about 80% seen once. Input material: PBMCs or T cells enriched from blood (not recorded which). The receptors come from a woman between 35 and 50 years old who had been exposed to COVID-19.

The V gene is TRBV3-1 (or the pseudogene TRBV3-2), the J gene TRBJ1-6; a possible D gene is TRBD1 (5 bases). The germline V gene has CDR1 LGHDT and CDR2 YNNKEL (reference sequence). V dropped 0 bases and J dropped 5 bases, with 14 bases sitting between them. The CDR3 contains 17 residues. The CDR3 DNA is TGTGCCAGCAGCCAAGAAGGGACGGGACTCCATAATTCACCCCTCCACTTT. It codes for CASSQEGTGLHNSPLHF.

V and J are TRBV7-9 and TRBJ2-7; 8 nucleotides agree with TRBD1. Trimming cost V 5 bases and J 3 bases; bases outside gene matches: 12. CDR1 SEHNR and CDR2 FQNEAQ come from the germline V gene (reference sequence). The CDR3 is 16 amino acids. The CDR3 nucleotides read TGTGCCAGCAGCCCGCGGGACAGGACAGGCTACTACGAGCAGTACTTC. Residues: CASSPRDRTGYYEQYF.

The chain is built from TRBV6-5 and TRBJ1-1; 7 nucleotides align to TRBD1. The V segment lost 2 bases and the J segment 4 bases; nucleotides outside the gene matches: 4. CDR1 is MNHEY and CDR2 is SVGAGI in the germline V gene. The CDR3 totals 14 residues. CDR3 residues: CASSYRSGGTEAFF. CDR3 sequence (DNA): TGTGCCAGCAGTTACCGATCAGGGGGCACTGAAGCTTTCTTT.

The chain couples TRBV28 to TRBJ2-7; 9 nucleotides match TRBD1. Trimming removed 7 bases from V and 2 bases from J; junction bases left unmatched: 12. Germline V lookup: CDR1 MDHEN, CDR2 SYDVKM. The CDR3 is 16 amino acids. The CDR3 sequence: CASTAPPGQGPYEQYF. In nucleotides, the CDR3 is TGTGCCAGCACCGCCCCCCCGGGACAGGGCCCCTACGAGCAGTACTTC. Based on the CDR3 plus reference TRBV28 and TRBJ2-7, the full variable domain is DVKVTQSSRYLVKRTGEKVFLECVQDMDHENMFWYRQDPGLGLRLIYFSYDVKMKEKGDIPEGYSVSREKKERFSLILESASTNQTSMYLCASTAPPGQGPYEQYFGPGTRLTVT.

The table lists this clone with many counts. The chain joins TRBV19 to TRBJ1-1; the D gene is possibly TRBD1 (5 bases). The CDR3 loop spans 14 amino acids. Germline V CDR1 and CDR2: LNHDA, SQIVND (reference sequence). V lost 3 bases, J lost 1 base, and 9 bases lay in between. DNA of the CDR3: TGTGCCAGTAGTATCCCCGGGGGGAACACTGAAGCTTTCTTT. Translation: CASSIPGGNTEAFF.

This chain connects TRBV7-9 to TRBJ1-3; D not resolved. Germline CDR1 SEHNR, CDR2 FQNEAQ (reference sequence). The CDR3 sequence is 14 residues long. Deletions cut 3 bases from V and 4 bases from J, with 10 bases between. CDR3 residues: CASSFPGSGNTIYF. The CDR3, as DNA: TGTGCCAGCAGCTTCCCAGGTTCCGGAAACACCATATATTTT. Complete variable domain (other parts from reference TRBV7-9 and TRBJ1-3): DTGVSQNPRHKITKRGQNVTFRCDPISEHNRLYWYRQTLGQGPEFLTYFQNEAQLEKSRLLSDRFSAERPKGSFSTLEIQRTEQGDSAMYLCASSFPGSGNTIYFGEGSWLTVV.

This chain joins TRBV4-3 and TRBJ1-5; 8 bases fit TRBD1. The J segment lost 7 bases and the V segment lost 0 bases, leaving 8 bases of the junction unmatched. Germline V lookup: CDR1 LGHNA, CDR2 YSLEER. The CDR3 is 16 amino acids. CDR3 nucleotide sequence: TGCGCCAGCAGCCAAGATTGGGCAGGGGGCTTGCAGCCCCAGCATTTT. Translated: CASSQDWAGGLQPQHF.

Points on this clone: At one of its ends the junction is not consistent with the germline gene, which may arise from a read error. The V call is TRBV5-8, the J call TRBJ2-7; D remains unclear. This CDR3 region has 14 residues. Germline V gives CDR1 SGHTS, CDR2 YDEGEE. The CDR3 reads CASTLVGQSYEQYF. CDR3 sequence (DNA): TGTGCCAGCACCTTGGTCGGTCAATCCTACGAGCAGTACTTC.

The gene calls are TRBV11-2 and TRBJ2-3; TRBD2 matches 9 bases. Germline lookup yields CDR1 SGHAT and CDR2 FQNNGV. The CDR3 is 17 amino acids. V gave up 1 base and J gave up 0 bases; unmatched junction bases: 5. The CDR3 region is CASSLGAGGRSTDTQYF. The CDR3 DNA reads TGTGCCAGCAGCTTAGGGGCGGGGGGGAGAAGCACAGATACGCAGTATTTT.

The chain combines TRBV6-5 with TRBJ2-2, with D uncertain. Looked up from germline, CDR1 is MNHEY and CDR2 is SVGAGI. The CDR3 is 15 amino acids. V dropped 6 bases and J dropped 1 base, with 12 bases sitting between them. CDR3 in DNA: TGTGCCAGCAGGCCCGGGTCCCAGAACACCGGGGAGCTGTTTTTT. This encodes CASRPGSQNTGELFF.

This clone was seen a single time. J is TRBJ1-5 and V is TRBV21-1; TRBD1, the table's D call, was not compared with the DNA. TRBV21-1 is a listed pseudogene. The CDR3 spans 18 residues. The CDR3 DNA reads as TGTGCCAGCAGCAAAGAACTTGAACAGGGGCTGGGCAATCAGCCCCAGCATTTT. This codes for CASSKELEQGLGNQPQHF.

This chain joins TRBV30 and TRBJ2-7; perhaps TRBD2 as D (6 bases). CDR3 length: 13 residues. Per the germline V gene, CDR1 is GTSNPN and CDR2 is SVGIG (reference sequence). V lost 3 bases and J 2 bases, leaving 11 bases between the germline ends. The CDR3 sequence is CAWRRRAPYEQYF. CDR3 nucleotide sequence: TGTGCCTGGAGGCGGAGGGCCCCCTACGAGCAGTACTTC.

The rearrangement joins TRBV2 to TRBJ2-1; maybe TRBD1 (6 bases). The CDR3 covers 15 residues. Germline CDR1 is SNHLY and CDR2 is FYNNEI. V lost 3 bases to trimming and J lost 6 bases, with 15 bases between them. DNA of the CDR3: TGTGCCAGCAGTGAGTACAGGGCATCGGTCAATGAGCAGTTCTTC. Translation: CASSEYRASVNEQFF.

The CDR3 DNA follows: TGCGCCAGCAGCCAGGAAACTAGTCACCCCCTATACAATGAGCAGTTCTTC. It codes for CASSQETSHPLYNEQFF. The gene calls are TRBV4-3 and TRBJ2-1, with a tentative D call TRBD2 (5 bases). V lost 3 bases and J lost 4, with 19 bases in between. The CDR3 is 17 residues long. CDR1 and CDR2 (germline): LGHNA, YSLEER.

The chain is built from TRBV27 and TRBJ2-1, with 15 bases lining up with TRBD2. J was trimmed by 8 bases and V by 6 bases; bases with no gene match: 8. Germline V gives CDR1 MNHEY, CDR2 SMNVEV (reference sequence). The CDR3 extends over 16 amino acids. The CDR3 nucleotides read TGTGCCAGCAGCAGGGGACTAGCGGGGGGCGGCGATGAGCAGTTCTTC. Encoded protein: CASSRGLAGGGDEQFF.

The chain has TRBV28 and TRBJ2-5; 9 nucleotides align to TRBD2. The CDR3 totals 15 residues. Germline CDR1 MDHEN, CDR2 SYDVKM. Unmatched junction bases numbered 8, after V lost 5 bases and J lost 4 bases. The CDR3: CASSLPAGGSETQYF. The CDR3 nucleotides read TGTGCCAGCAGTCTCCCAGCGGGGGGATCAGAGACCCAGTACTTC.

The chain joins TRBV20-1 to TRBJ1-1; D is perhaps TRBD1 (5 bases). V was cut by 3 bases and J by 1 base, with 15 bases left in between. This CDR3 comprises 15 residues. CDR1 DFQATT and CDR2 SNEGSKA come from the germline V gene (reference sequence). The CDR3 is CSASPQDTPNTEAFF. In nucleotides, the CDR3 is TGCAGTGCTAGTCCCCAGGACACGCCGAACACTGAAGCTTTCTTT.

The chain uses TRBV27 and TRBJ2-3; D not certain. The ends were cut back, 3 bases at V and 6 bases at J, with 7 bases in the middle. The CDR3 covers 12 residues. Germline CDR1 reads MNHEY; CDR2 reads SMNVEV (reference sequence). The CDR3 DNA reads as TGTGCCAGCAGTTTGAGCAGGGATACGCAGTATTTT. Its translation: CASSLSRDTQYF.

The rearrangement joins TRBV25-1 to TRBJ1-6; perhaps TRBD1 as D (5 bases). Germline-derived CDR1 and CDR2 are MGHDK and SYGVNS. The CDR3 covers 15 residues. Trimming removed 4 bases from V and 12 bases from J, with 19 bases in between. The CDR3 DNA follows: TGTGCCAGCAGTGGGACAATATCGTCTCCCCTACCCCTCCACTTT. It codes for CASSGTISSPLPLHF.

The rearrangement joins TRBV7-2 to TRBJ2-1; 8 nucleotides match TRBD2. CDR1 SGHTA and CDR2 FQGNSA come from the germline V gene. The V gene end was trimmed by 4 bases and the J gene end by 6 bases; junction bases not matched to a gene: 8. This CDR3 spans 15 amino acids. Here the CDR3 reads CASSWGLEGPNEQFF. The CDR3 nucleotides read TGTGCCAGCAGCTGGGGACTAGAGGGGCCCAATGAGCAGTTCTTC.

This chain joins TRBV12-5 and TRBJ1-2; 9 bases agree with TRBD1. Germline V gives CDR1 LGHNT, CDR2 FRNRAP. V dropped 6 bases and J dropped 6; count of bases not matched to a gene: 5. This CDR3 comprises 13 residues. This CDR3 is CASGMWTGDGYTF. For the CDR3, the DNA is TGTGCTAGTGGAATGTGGACAGGGGATGGCTACACCTTC.

The V call is TRBV19, the J call TRBJ1-1, with D perhaps TRBD1 (5 bases). V was clipped by 6 bases and J by 5 bases, with 13 bases between them. CDR3 size: 13 residues. Germline CDR1 reads LNHDA; CDR2 reads SQIVND (reference sequence). For the CDR3, the DNA is TGTGCCAGTAGCCTGGGGGAGGGTACTGAAGCTTTCTTT. Translating gives CASSLGEGTEAFF.

This clone has a handful of counts. The rearrangement links TRBV9 to TRBJ1-2, with D maybe TRBD1 (5 bases). The CDR3 extends over 14 amino acids. Germline CDR1 and CDR2: SGDLS and YYNGEE. The V gene lost 4 bases and the J gene lost 8 bases, with 18 bases spanning the gap. CDR3 coding DNA: TGTGCCAGCAGCTCAGACGTGGGGCCGTGGGGCTACACCTTC. This sequence encodes CASSSDVGPWGYTF.

The rearrangement uses TRBV19 and TRBJ2-3; perhaps TRBD2 as D (7 bases). This CDR3 contains 14 residues. The V gene lost 6 bases and the J gene lost 2 bases, with 12 bases spanning the gap. Germline V gene data show CDR1 as LNHDA and CDR2 as SQIVND (reference sequence). CDR3 sequence (DNA): TGTGCCAGTAGAGGGGGACTATCCACAGATACGCAGTATTTT. Its protein product is CASRGGLSTDTQYF.

As DNA, the CDR3 is TGTGCCAGCAGTGAGCCAGGGTTGCTTTATAATGAAAAACTGTTTTTT. It yields the protein CASSEPGLLYNEKLFF. V and J are TRBV2 and TRBJ1-4; TRBD1 might be the D (5 bases). CDR3 size: 16 residues. The germline CDR1 and CDR2 sequences are SNHLY and FYNNEI. With 3 bases removed from V and 4 bases from J, the gap between germline ends came to 15 bases.

In its sample, this clone was seen once. The chain uses TRBV30 and TRBJ2-3, with 9 nucleotides matching TRBD2. This CDR3 contains 14 residues. J was trimmed by 5 bases and V by 3 bases; bases with no gene match: 6. Germline assignment: CDR1 GTSNPN and CDR2 SVGIG (reference sequence). CDR3 sequence reads: CAWSRGGAGDTQYF. The CDR3, as DNA: TGTGCCTGGAGCCGCGGGGGGGCCGGAGATACGCAGTATTTT.

The chain uses TRBV9 and TRBJ2-1; possible D gene TRBD2, 6 bases. Germline-derived CDR1 and CDR2 are SGDLS and YYNGEE. The CDR3 is made up of 13 amino acids. Trimming cost V 4 bases and J 9 bases, with 14 bases left between them. CDR3 amino acids: CASSPSTSSEQFF. In DNA, the CDR3 is TGTGCCAGCAGCCCCTCGACTAGTTCTGAGCAGTTCTTC.

J is TRBJ2-7 and V is TRBV2, with TRBD2 matching over 9 bases. V gave up 2 bases and J gave up 1 base; unmatched junction bases: 3. This CDR3 spans 15 amino acids. CDR1 SNHLY and CDR2 FYNNEI come from the germline V gene. CDR3 residues: CASSERSGGSYEQYF. In DNA form, the CDR3 reads TGTGCCAGCAGTGAACGGAGCGGGGGGTCCTACGAGCAGTACTTC.